What follows are 22 T cell receptor beta chains derived from one specimen sequenced in a study of PD-L1 blockade in urothelial cancer. Sequenced by immunoSEQ multiplex PCR; TCRdb stores in-frame clones only, minus some. The sample includes about 30,000 clones, approximately 87% of them seen just once. Sample time point: pretreatment peripheral blood. The source material was PBMCs, sampled around atezolizumab (anti-PD-L1) treatment. Receptor source: a man aged 55 to 70 with urothelial cancer.

The J gene is TRBJ1-1, the V gene TRBV19; 9 nucleotides match TRBD1. CDR1 is LNHDA, CDR2 SQIVND, per germline (reference sequence). This CDR3 has 15 amino acids. V lost 4 bases to trimming and J lost 6 bases; unmatched junction nucleotides: 9. The CDR3 DNA reads as TGTGCCAGTAGTACACAGGGGGCTTGGTCTTCTGAAGCTTTCTTT. Protein sequence: CASSTQGAWSSEAFF.

This clone was detected only once. This chain connects TRBV7-2 to TRBJ2-3; no clear D. Trimming removed 3 bases at V and 0 bases at J, with 7 bases between. Germline loops: CDR1 SGHTA, CDR2 FQGNSA. The CDR3 has 14 residues. The CDR3: CASSFTGSTDTQYF. DNA of the CDR3: TGTGCCAGCAGCTTCACTGGTAGCACAGATACGCAGTATTTT.

The chain employs TRBV6-1 and TRBJ1-3; D is perhaps TRBD1 (5 bases). The germline gives CDR1 MNHNS, CDR2 SASEGT. Trimming stripped 7 bases from V and 3 bases from J, with 16 bases between. The CDR3 length is 15 residues. The CDR3 loop is CASTWEGTFGNTIYF. The CDR3 coding sequence is TGTGCCAGCACCTGGGAAGGGACTTTTGGAAACACCATATATTTT.

The chain couples TRBV5-4 to TRBJ1-2; 7 nucleotides align to TRBD1. The CDR3 loop spans 13 amino acids. Looked up from germline, CDR1 is SGHNT and CDR2 is YYREEE (reference sequence). V trimming: 2 bases; J trimming: 5 bases; junction bases outside the gene matches: 3. The CDR3 protein is CASSFSGGYGYTF. The CDR3 DNA reads as TGTGCCAGCAGCTTCTCAGGGGGTTATGGCTACACCTTC.

As DNA, the CDR3 is TGTGCCAGTAGTATAGCAGGGGCCTCTGGGGCCAACGTCCTGACTTTC. It is translated as CASSIAGASGANVLTF. J is TRBJ2-6 and V is TRBV19; a weak D match, TRBD1 (6 bases). This CDR3 has 16 residues. V lost 1 base and J lost 0, with 7 bases in between. From germline, CDR1 is LNHDA and CDR2 SQIVND (reference sequence).

The chain joins TRBV7-6 to TRBJ2-5; 11 positions agree with TRBD1. Germline CDR1 reads SGHVS; CDR2 reads FNYEAQ. Trimming took 5 bases from V and 4 from J; bases not matched to a gene: 3. The CDR3 has 14 amino acids. The CDR3 spells CASSMGTGGETQYF. CDR3 nucleotides: TGTGCCAGCAGCATGGGGACAGGGGGAGAGACCCAGTACTTC.

The chain couples TRBV29-1 to TRBJ1-1, with D possibly matching TRBD1 (5 bases). V shed 7 bases and J shed 6 bases, with 12 bases lying between them. The germline CDR1 and CDR2 sequences are SQVTM and ANQGSEA. This CDR3 has 11 amino acids. The CDR3 nucleotides read TGCAGCGCCGATAGGACACCTGAAGCTTTCTTT. Residues: CSADRTPEAFF.

CDR3 residues: CASSSTGTLRLAGGYEQFF. The CDR3 DNA follows: TGTGCCAGCAGCTCAACCGGGACGTTGAGACTAGCGGGAGGGTATGAGCAGTTCTTC. The V gene is TRBV7-9, the J gene TRBJ2-1, with 14 bases fitting TRBD2. The germline gives CDR1 SEHNR, CDR2 FQNEAQ (reference sequence). Trimming at V came to 4 bases and at J to 8 bases, leaving 16 bases not matched to a gene. This CDR3 contains 19 residues.

This clone appeared a few times. J is TRBJ2-2 and V is TRBV7-9, with 7 nucleotides matching TRBD1. Per the germline V gene, CDR1 is SEHNR and CDR2 is FQNEAQ (reference sequence). The CDR3 is 15 residues long. V shed 5 bases, J shed 5 bases, and the junction held 8 bases outside the gene matches. Written as DNA, the CDR3 is TGTGCCAGCAGCCGCACAGGGGCCGTAACCGGGGAGCTGTTTTTT. Protein product: CASSRTGAVTGELFF.

The chain recombines TRBV11-2 with TRBJ2-5; 8 bases are a match to TRBD1. CDR1 and CDR2 (germline): SGHAT, FQNNGV. V gave up 5 bases and J gave up 1 base; unmatched junction bases: 6. CDR3 length: 15 residues. CDR3 amino acids: CASSPTGTGQETQYF. The CDR3 nucleotides read TGTGCCAGCAGCCCGACCGGGACAGGCCAAGAGACCCAGTACTTC.

Here the CDR3 DNA reads TGTGCCAGTAGTGGTTGGGAGGATACGCAGTATTTT. It translates to CASSGWEDTQYF. This chain joins TRBV19 and TRBJ2-3, with a tentative D call TRBD2 (5 bases). From germline, CDR1 is LNHDA and CDR2 SQIVND (reference sequence). CDR3 length: 12 amino acids. The V and J ends lost 5 bases and 6 bases respectively, with 9 bases between them. Complete variable domain (other parts from reference TRBV19 and TRBJ2-3): DGGITQSPKYLFRKEGQNVTLSCEQNLNHDAMYWYRQDPGQGLRLIYYSQIVNDFQKGDIAEGYSVSREKKESFPLTVTSAQKNPTAFYLCASSGWEDTQYFGPGTRLTVL.

The chain has TRBV13 and TRBJ2-7, with TRBD1 matching over 9 bases. Germline CDR1 and CDR2: PRHDT and FYEKMQ (reference sequence). V lost 4 bases and J lost 3; bases outside the gene matches: 10. The CDR3 has 16 amino acids. The CDR3 DNA reads as TGTGCCAGCAGCTCCTGGCCGGGACAGGGAAGCTACGAGCAGTACTTC. Translating gives CASSSWPGQGSYEQYF.

V and J are TRBV5-6 and TRBJ1-5; 7 bases are a match to TRBD1. This CDR3 is 14 amino acids long. Germline assignment: CDR1 SGHDT and CDR2 YYEEEE. The J segment lost 3 bases and the V segment lost 3 bases, leaving 3 bases of the junction unmatched. Written as DNA, the CDR3 is TGTGCCAGCAGCTCCACAGGGGCCAATCAGCCCCAGCATTTT. Residues: CASSSTGANQPQHF. The full variable domain, completed using reference TRBV5-6 and TRBJ1-5, is DAGVTQSPTHLIKTRGQQVTLRCSPKSGHDTVSWYQQALGQGPQFIFQYYEEEERQRGNFPDRFSGHQFPNYSSELNVNALLLGDSALYLCASSSTGANQPQHFGDGTRLSIL.

The chain couples TRBV25-1 to TRBJ1-2, with a tentative D call TRBD1 (5 bases). V lost 4 bases, J lost 4 bases, and 22 bases lay in between. This CDR3 is 17 amino acids long. CDR1 and CDR2 from the germline V gene are MGHDK and SYGVNS. CDR3 in DNA: TGTGCCAGCAGTGTCATGACCGCGGGGCATGGGAGCTATGGCTACACCTTC. It specifies CASSVMTAGHGSYGYTF.

J is TRBJ2-7 and V is TRBV4-3, with 9 nucleotides matching TRBD2. The trim removed 1 base at V and 3 bases at J, leaving 4 bases unmatched. This CDR3 has 15 amino acids. CDR1 is LGHNA and CDR2 is YSLEER in the germline V gene. As DNA, the CDR3 is TGCGCCAGCAGCCAAGGCACAGCGGGGGGCTACGAGCAGTACTTC. Its translation is CASSQGTAGGYEQYF.

The chain joins TRBV7-3 to TRBJ2-6; TRBD1 aligns across 9 bases. J lost 2 bases, V lost 4 bases, and 3 bases had no gene match. Looked up from germline, CDR1 is SGHTA and CDR2 is FQGTGA. This CDR3 is 16 amino acids long. The CDR3 DNA is TGTGCCAGCAGCTCACAGGGGGCCCCTGGGGCCAACGTCCTGACTTTC. It is translated as CASSSQGAPGANVLTF.

V and J are TRBV6-5 and TRBJ2-7; a weak D match, TRBD2 (5 bases). Trimming removed 0 bases from V and 1 base from J, with 13 bases in between. The CDR3 has 16 amino acids. Germline CDR1 reads MNHEY; CDR2 reads SVGAGI. The CDR3 nucleotides read TGTGCCAGCAGTTACTCGCCCAGCGGTGCTTCCTACGAGCAGTACTTC. It encodes CASSYSPSGASYEQYF.

The chain uses TRBV7-9 and TRBJ1-3, with D possibly being TRBD1 (5 bases). The CDR3 covers 14 residues. V dropped 5 bases and J dropped 8 bases, with 16 bases sitting between them. Germline CDR1 is SEHNR and CDR2 is FQNEAQ (reference sequence). CDR3: CASSTVGGIDTIYF. CDR3 in DNA: TGTGCCAGCAGCACAGTCGGGGGTATCGACACCATATATTTT.

DNA for the CDR3: TGTGCCTGGAGGCCCGGTTTTGATCAGCCCCAGCATTTT. Translated: CAWRPGFDQPQHF. The chain is built from TRBV30 and TRBJ1-5, with D unclear. CDR1 is GTSNPN, CDR2 SVGIG, per germline (reference sequence). CDR3 length: 13 amino acids. The ends were cut back, 3 bases at V and 5 bases at J, with 11 bases in the middle.

The chain recombines TRBV5-4 with TRBJ1-1, with TRBD1 as a possible D gene (6 bases). Germline V lookup: CDR1 SGHNT, CDR2 YYREEE (reference sequence). With 0 bases removed from V and 9 bases from J, the gap between germline ends came to 12 bases. The CDR3 consists of 13 residues. The DNA of the CDR3 is TGTGCCAGCAGCTTGGCCGGGGGGCAGCAAGCTTTCTTT. Protein: CASSLAGGQQAFF.

The chain carries TRBV27 and TRBJ2-4; TRBD1 matches 11 bases. Per germline, CDR1 MNHEY and CDR2 SMNVEV (reference sequence). The CDR3 runs to 16 residues. V shed 5 bases and J 0 bases; nucleotides not matched to a gene: 3. The CDR3 coding sequence is TGTGCCAGCAGTGGGACAGGGGGAGTAGCCAAAAACATTCAGTACTTC. Translating gives CASSGTGGVAKNIQYF.

The rearrangement joins TRBV27 to TRBJ2-1; TRBD2 matches 10 bases. Germline loops: CDR1 MNHEY, CDR2 SMNVEV (reference sequence). V trimming: 7 bases; J trimming: 0 bases; junction bases outside the gene matches: 6. This CDR3 has 16 residues. DNA for the CDR3: TGTGCCAGCACACCGGGACTAGCGAGCTCCTACAATGAGCAGTTCTTC. Translated, it gives CASTPGLASSYNEQFF.